The clone carrying this T cell receptor beta chain appeared a few times. Its antigen is as yet unknown. The sample comes from a study of T cell repertoires in cytomegalovirus infection. Overall study context: Well-studied HLA-B-restricted CMV epitopes were used in the study alongside recently identified HLA-C-restricted ones. It was the public TCR beta signatures that indicated both CMV infection and matching HLA type.

MiXCR was run by TCRdb on the reads, yielding one entry per CDR3 protein. The table has about 920,000 distinct CDR3 sequences, 31% seen once. The CDR3 totals 17 residues. With 0 bases clipped from V and 4 bases from J, the junction kept 14 bases outside the gene matches. Germline values: CDR1 DFQATT, CDR2 SNEGSKA (reference sequence). Study results and caveats: CMV carriers with the relevant HLA were identified by cumulative public TCR beta family frequency. Dominating the ex vivo response were TCR beta clonotypes that were CMV-specific and HLA-C-restricted.

The V call is TRBV20-1, the J call TRBJ2-5; 7 bases are a match to TRBD2. Sequences were derived from cultured CD8+ T cells from PBMCs, sampled from culture after CMV antigen stimulation. This TCR derives from a human donor in good health (CMV status not recorded). Some clones in this sample may be carry-over from other donors' samples. The CDR3 DNA is TGCAGTGCTAGAGACCGGTGGGGCCCGACTAGCCTAGAGACCCAGTACTTC. This translates into CSARDRWGPTSLETQYF.